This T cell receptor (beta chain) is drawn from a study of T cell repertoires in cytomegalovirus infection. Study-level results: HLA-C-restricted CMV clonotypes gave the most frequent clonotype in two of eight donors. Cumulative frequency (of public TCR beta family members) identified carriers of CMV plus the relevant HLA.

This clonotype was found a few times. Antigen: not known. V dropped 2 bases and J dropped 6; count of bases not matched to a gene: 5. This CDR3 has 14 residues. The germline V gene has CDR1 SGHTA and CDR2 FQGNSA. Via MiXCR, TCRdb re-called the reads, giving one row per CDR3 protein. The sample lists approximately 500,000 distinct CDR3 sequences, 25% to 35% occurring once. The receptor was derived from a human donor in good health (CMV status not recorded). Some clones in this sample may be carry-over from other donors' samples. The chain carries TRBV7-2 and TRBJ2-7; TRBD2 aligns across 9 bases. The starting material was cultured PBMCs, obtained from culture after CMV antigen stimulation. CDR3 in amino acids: CASSLMAGGGEQYV. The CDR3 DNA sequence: TGTGCCAGCAGCTTAATGGCGGGAGGGGGCGAGCAGTACGTC.